This T cell receptor (beta chain) was sequenced for a study of tumor-infiltrating lymphocytes in primary liver carcinoma. Germline V gives CDR1 SGHAT, CDR2 FQNNGV. Germline trimming cut 1 base from V and 5 bases from J; bases unmatched to any gene: 4. The CDR3 contains 14 residues. Extraction of RNA together with DNA used about 18-30 mg of unsorted bulk tissue. The investigators made TCR beta cDNA from approximately 0.5 ug total RNA, using a constant-region primer. Three rounds of nested multiplex PCR with slightly modified ARM-PCR produced TCR beta libraries. The two initial PCR rounds, approximately 10 cycles each, used TRBV1-TRBV30 forward and C-beta reverse primers. TCRdb passed the multiplex PCR reads through MiXCR, listing each CDR3 protein once. The table includes under 85,000 distinct CDR3 sequences, roughly 72% detected once.

The chain has TRBV11-2 and TRBJ2-5, with 7 bases matching TRBD2. The clonotype comes from a man in his forties with primary liver carcinoma and hepatitis B virus infection. Sequenced sample: liver tumor tissue from sampling region 1. Described subset: tumor region T1, superior pole. CDR3 residues: CASSLGSSGETQYF. The CDR3 coding sequence is TGTGCCAGCAGCTTAGGGAGTAGCGGGGAGACCCAGTACTTC.